The next 4 T cell receptor beta chains were all read from a single sample in a study of T-cell reconstitution after alpha-beta-depleted transplantation in children. Using unique molecular identifiers, the investigators prepared the TCRbeta library. TCRdb re-derived calls from the PCR reads in MiXCR, one entry per CDR3 protein. The sample lists roughly 400,000 distinct CDR3 sequences; 20% were seen once. The sequenced sample was PBMCs from the stem cell graft donor, obtained from the stem cell graft. These TCRs come from a human donor who donated a stem cell graft to a child with acute myeloid leukemia.

This clonotype was picked up a small number of times. The rearrangement joins TRBV20-1 to TRBJ2-2; the D gene is possibly TRBD2 (6 bases). The CDR3 has 14 residues. The V end lost 6 bases, the J end lost 7 bases, and 18 bases lay between the germline ends. Germline V gene sequence: CDR1 DFQATT, CDR2 SNEGSKA (reference sequence). The CDR3 protein is CSARPTGVYGELFF. For the CDR3, the DNA is TGCAGTGCGCGGCCAACGGGGGTGTACGGGGAGCTGTTTTTT.

This clonotype was seen only a few times. The chain recombines TRBV12-3 or TRBV12-4 with TRBJ1-1; D is uncertain. CDR3 size: 16 residues. V was cut by 3 bases and J by 1 base, with 15 bases left in between. The CDR3 sequence is CASSLMTGSGNTEAFF. CDR3 DNA sequence: TGTGCCAGCAGTTTGATGACTGGATCAGGGAACACTGAAGCTTTCTTT.

The chain links TRBV15 to TRBJ2-1; 9 nucleotides agree with TRBD2. CDR1 and CDR2 (germline): LNHNV, YYDKDF (reference sequence). Germline trimming cut 1 base from V and 5 bases from J; bases unmatched to any gene: 3. CDR3 length: 15 residues. CDR3 DNA sequence: TGTGCCACCAGCAGAGTTAGCGGGAGTAACAATGAGCAGTTCTTC. Protein: CATSRVSGSNNEQFF.

This clonotype occurred many times. This chain uses TRBV6-5 with TRBJ1-1; D remains unclear. The germline V gene has CDR1 MNHEY and CDR2 SVGAGI. The CDR3 sequence is 13 residues long. Trimming removed 5 bases from V and 4 bases from J, with 11 bases in between. The CDR3 bases are TGTGCCAGCAGTCGCCCTTCGGGCACTGAAGCTTTCTTT. Protein sequence: CASSRPSGTEAFF.